The 3 T cell receptor beta chains below all came from one sample that was sequenced in a study of neurological immune-mediated disorders. MiXCR, run by TCRdb on the 5' RACE reads, gives a single entry per CDR3 protein. The sample lists 90,000 to 100,000 distinct CDR3 sequences, 3.5% to 4% occurring once. Sequencing used PBMCs. The receptors shown here come from a woman aged 18-29 years with multiple sclerosis.

This clonotype was counted at least ten times. The CDR3 nucleotides read TGCGCCAGCAGCTATACCGGGACAGGGGCTGAAAAACTGTTTTTT. Amino acid sequence: CASSYTGTGAEKLFF. The rearrangement uses TRBV5-1 and TRBJ1-4; 10 positions match TRBD1. The CDR3 length is 15 residues. J was trimmed by 7 bases and V by 3 bases; bases with no gene match: 6. CDR1 and CDR2 (germline): SGHRS, YFSETQ.

This clonotype came up many times. The chain links TRBV9 to TRBJ2-7; 11 nucleotides align to TRBD2. Germline V CDR1 and CDR2: SGDLS, YYNGEE. V lost 0 bases and J lost 3; bases outside the gene matches: 8. This CDR3 contains 17 residues. The CDR3 loop reads CASSVGILAGANYEQYF. CDR3 sequence (DNA): TGTGCCAGCAGCGTAGGGATACTAGCGGGGGCCAACTACGAGCAGTACTTC.

This clonotype was picked up many times. This chain connects TRBV5-5 to TRBJ1-2; D gene unclear. CDR3 length: 16 amino acids. Germline V lookup: CDR1 SGHKS, CDR2 YYEKEE (reference sequence). V lost 4 bases and J 0 bases, leaving 16 bases between the germline ends. The CDR3: CASSPLWGGANYGYTF. The CDR3, as DNA: TGTGCCAGCAGCCCACTTTGGGGAGGAGCTAACTATGGCTACACCTTC. Using reference TRBV5-5 and TRBJ1-2 for the parts outside the CDR3, the full variable domain is DAGVTQSPTHLIKTRGQQVTLRCSPISGHKSVSWYQQVLGQGPQFIFQYYEKEERGRGNFPDRFSARQFPNYSSELNVNALLLGDSALYLCASSPLWGGANYGYTFGSGTRLTVV.